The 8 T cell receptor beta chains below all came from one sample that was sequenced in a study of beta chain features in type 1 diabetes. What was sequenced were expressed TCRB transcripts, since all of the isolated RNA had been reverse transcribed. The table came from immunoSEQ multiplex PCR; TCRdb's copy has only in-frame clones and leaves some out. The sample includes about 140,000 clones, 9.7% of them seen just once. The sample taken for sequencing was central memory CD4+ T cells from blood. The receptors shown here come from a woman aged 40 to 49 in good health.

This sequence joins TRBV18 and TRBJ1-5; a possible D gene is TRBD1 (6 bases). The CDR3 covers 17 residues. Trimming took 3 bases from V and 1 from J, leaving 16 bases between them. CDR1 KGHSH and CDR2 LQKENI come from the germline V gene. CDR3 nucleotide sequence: TGTGCCAGCTCACCGACCACCACAGGGATGAGCAATCAGCCCCAGCATTTT. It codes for CASSPTTTGMSNQPQHF. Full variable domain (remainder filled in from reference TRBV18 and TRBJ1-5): NAGVMQNPRHLVRRRGQEARLRCSPMKGHSHVYWYRQLPEEGLKFMVYLQKENIIDESGMPKERFSAEFPKEGPSILRIQQVVRGDSAAYFCASSPTTTGMSNQPQHFGDGTRLSIL.

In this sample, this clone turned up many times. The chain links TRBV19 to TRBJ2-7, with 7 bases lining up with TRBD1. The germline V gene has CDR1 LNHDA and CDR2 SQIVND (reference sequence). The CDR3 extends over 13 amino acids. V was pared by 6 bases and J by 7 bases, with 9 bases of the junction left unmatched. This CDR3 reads CASSGQAFGEQYF. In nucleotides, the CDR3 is TGTGCCAGTAGCGGACAGGCATTCGGGGAGCAGTACTTC.

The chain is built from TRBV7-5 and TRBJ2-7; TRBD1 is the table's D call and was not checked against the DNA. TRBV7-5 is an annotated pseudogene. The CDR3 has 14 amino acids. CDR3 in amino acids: CARVPGTDLYEQYF. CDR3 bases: TGTGCCAGAGTTCCCGGGACAGATCTCTACGAGCAGTACTTC.

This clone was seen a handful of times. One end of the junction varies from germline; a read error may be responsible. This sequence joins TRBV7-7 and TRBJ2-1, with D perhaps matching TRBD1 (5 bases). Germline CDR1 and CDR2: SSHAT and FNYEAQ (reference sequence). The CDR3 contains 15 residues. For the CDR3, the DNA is TGTGCTAGCAGCTTAAGGGGCGCTGGCTACAATGAGCAGTTCTTC. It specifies CASSLRGAGYNEQFF.

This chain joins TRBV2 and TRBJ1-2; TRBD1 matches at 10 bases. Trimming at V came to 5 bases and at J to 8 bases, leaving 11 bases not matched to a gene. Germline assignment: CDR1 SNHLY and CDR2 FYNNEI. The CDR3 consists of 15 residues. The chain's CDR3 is CASSLKTGGAEGYTF. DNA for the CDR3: TGTGCCAGCAGTCTGAAGACAGGGGGCGCAGAAGGCTACACCTTC.

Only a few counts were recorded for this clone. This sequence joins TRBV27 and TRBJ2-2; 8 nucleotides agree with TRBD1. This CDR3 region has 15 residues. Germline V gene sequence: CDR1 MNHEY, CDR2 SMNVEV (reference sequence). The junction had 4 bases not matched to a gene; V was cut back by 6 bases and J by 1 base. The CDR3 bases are TGTGCCAGCAGCCTCGGACAGGGGAACACCGGGGAGCTGTTTTTT. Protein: CASSLGQGNTGELFF.

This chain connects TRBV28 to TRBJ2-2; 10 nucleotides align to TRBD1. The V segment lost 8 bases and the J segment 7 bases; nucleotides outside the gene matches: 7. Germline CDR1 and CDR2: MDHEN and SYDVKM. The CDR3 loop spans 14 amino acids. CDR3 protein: CASESGQGIGELFF. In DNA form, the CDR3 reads TGTGCCAGCGAATCGGGACAGGGGATCGGGGAGCTGTTTTTT.

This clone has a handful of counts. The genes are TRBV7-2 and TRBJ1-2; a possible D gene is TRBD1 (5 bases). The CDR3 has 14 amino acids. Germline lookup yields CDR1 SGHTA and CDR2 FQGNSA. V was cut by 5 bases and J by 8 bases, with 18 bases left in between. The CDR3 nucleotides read TGTGCCAGCAGCCCTGGTTGGACACAAGAAGGCTACACCTTC. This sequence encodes CASSPGWTQEGYTF.